The 2 T cell receptor beta chains listed next were all sequenced from one sample in a study of Graves' ophthalmopathy and Graves' hyperthyroidism. Investigators amplified TCR beta CDR3 regions from RNA transcripts. Investigators did first-round RT-PCR with HTBI primers, then second-round multiplex PCR. One entry per CDR3 protein results from TCRdb running MiXCR on the multiplex PCR reads. The data contain more than 1,000,000 distinct CDR3 sequences, 35% to 45% of them seen just once; the ten biggest clones take up roughly 10%. The sample consisted of peripheral blood or thyroid tissue (not recorded which). The receptors come from an adult man with Graves' hyperthyroidism.

For this clonotype: The junction departs from the called germline gene at one end, perhaps through a read error. V usage is TRBV7-9 and J usage is TRBJ1-1; D is ambiguous. The CDR3 runs 13 residues. Germline loops: CDR1 SEHNR, CDR2 FQNEAQ (reference sequence). Here the CDR3 reads CVSSLYTNTEAFF. The DNA of the CDR3 is TGTGTCAGCAGCTTATACACGAACACTGAAGCTTTCTTT.

V usage is TRBV20-1 and J usage is TRBJ2-7; tentative D call: TRBD1 (6 bases). The CDR3 is 13 amino acids. The V gene lost 8 bases and the J gene lost 3 bases, with 17 bases spanning the gap. Germline CDR1 reads DFQATT; CDR2 reads SNEGSKA (reference sequence). In DNA, the CDR3 is TGCAGTCCCTACTCGACAGGACTCTACGAGCAGTACTTC. It yields the protein CSPYSTGLYEQYF.